One sample yielded the 24 T cell receptor beta chains listed below, sequenced in a study of molecular identifiers for immune sequencing clone quantification. TCRdb called the PCR reads again in MiXCR, with one record for every CDR3 protein. This sample has just under 650,000 distinct CDR3 sequences; 15% to 20% occur once, and the top ten carry 0.85% to 0.9%. What was sequenced was naive CD8+ T cells from blood, with Jurkat cell RNA spiked in. Noted subset: FACS-sorted CD8+CD4-CCR7+CD45RA+ naive T cells. All receptors come from a human donor in good health. Some libraries in this study had Jurkat cell RNA spiked in.

In this sample, this clonotype turned up a few times. A much more abundant neighbour one base away suggests this may be a read error. The V call is TRBV29-1, the J call TRBJ2-3; no reliable D call. The germline CDR1 and CDR2 sequences are SQVTM and ANQGSEA. The CDR3 runs 13 residues. The CDR3 spells CSVEGADTDAQYF. In DNA form, the CDR3 reads TGCAGCGTTGAAGGGGCTGATACAGATGCGCAGTATTTT.

This clonotype occurred a few times. The rearrangement joins TRBV14 to TRBJ2-7; TRBD1 matches at 7 bases. The V segment lost 4 bases and the J segment 2 bases; nucleotides outside the gene matches: 8. In germline, CDR1 is SGHDN, CDR2 FVKESK. This CDR3 is built from 15 residues. CDR3 sequence: CASSPLGQETYEQYF. In DNA, the CDR3 is TGTGCCAGCAGCCCCTTAGGACAGGAGACCTACGAGCAGTACTTC.

Of note for this clonotype: Since a much larger clone is just one base distant, this may be a read error. The chain employs TRBV9 and TRBJ2-3; D ambiguous. Trimming removed 3 bases at V and 0 bases at J, with 20 bases between. Germline V gene sequence: CDR1 SGDLS, CDR2 YYNGEE. The length of the CDR3 is 18 residues. The CDR3 nucleotides read TGTGCCAGCAGCGATCGAATCTCGGGTTCACCTAGCACAGATACGCAGTATTTT. This gives the protein CASSDRISGSPSTDTQYF.

Ten or more counts support this clonotype. CDR3 in DNA: TGTGCCACCAGGGGCACAGGGGTTGCCCAGCCCCAGCATTTT. It translates to CATRGTGVAQPQHF. The chain has TRBV15 and TRBJ1-5; 7 bases are a match to TRBD1. This CDR3 region has 14 residues. Germline trimming cut 6 bases from V and 7 bases from J; bases unmatched to any gene: 9. The germline gives CDR1 LNHNV, CDR2 YYDKDF (reference sequence). Using reference TRBV15 and TRBJ1-5 for the parts outside the CDR3, the full variable domain is DAMVIQNPRYQVTQFGKPVTLSCSQTLNHNVMYWYQQKSSQAPKLLFHYYDKDFNNEADTPDNFQSRRPNTSFCFLDIRSPGLGDTAMYLCATRGTGVAQPQHFGDGTRLSIL.

This clonotype was observed at least ten times. The genes are TRBV28 and TRBJ2-7; D is unresolved. CDR1 is MDHEN, CDR2 SYDVKM, per germline. Trimming removed 4 bases from V and 2 bases from J, with 12 bases in between. The CDR3 has 14 residues. The CDR3 here is CASSYGRSAYEQYF. The DNA of the CDR3 is TGTGCCAGCAGTTATGGAAGGAGCGCCTACGAGCAGTACTTC.

In its sample, this clonotype was seen many times. The chain joins TRBV15 to TRBJ2-3; tentatively, D is TRBD1 or TRBD2 (5 bases each). CDR1 LNHNV and CDR2 YYDKDF come from the germline V gene (reference sequence). This CDR3 contains 16 residues. Deletions cut 3 bases from V and 6 bases from J, with 19 bases between. The CDR3 spells CATSRDEGLRFDTQYF. CDR3 coding DNA: TGTGCCACCAGCAGGGATGAGGGGCTCCGGTTCGATACGCAGTATTTT.

This clonotype was seen only a few times. The gene calls are TRBV27 and TRBJ2-1; 12 nucleotides line up with TRBD1. The CDR3 covers 15 residues. The germline V gene encodes CDR1 MNHEY and CDR2 SMNVEV (reference sequence). The ends lost 5 bases at V and 9 bases at J; junction bases unmatched: 8. CDR3 protein: CASSPGTGGIGEQFF. In nucleotides, the CDR3 is TGTGCCAGCAGTCCAGGGACAGGGGGCATCGGTGAGCAGTTCTTC.

Points on this clonotype: One base away lies a much larger clone, so this may be a sequencing read error. V and J are TRBV4-3 and TRBJ1-1, with D maybe TRBD1 (5 bases). The CDR3 extends over 14 amino acids. Germline V gene data show CDR1 as LGHNA and CDR2 as YSLEER. The CDR3: CAGSQGRENTEAFF. DNA for the CDR3: TGCGCCGGCAGCCAGGGACGGGAGAACACTGAAGCTTTCTTT.

In its sample, this clonotype was seen many times. The rearrangement uses TRBV7-9 and TRBJ2-1; 9 nucleotides agree with TRBD1. CDR1 and CDR2 from the germline V gene are SEHNR and FQNEAQ (reference sequence). The CDR3 loop spans 16 amino acids. J gave up 3 bases and V 2 bases, and 5 bases lay outside the gene matches. In DNA, the CDR3 is TGTGCCAGCAGCTTACCCGGACAGGGGATCTACAATGAGCAGTTCTTC. It encodes CASSLPGQGIYNEQFF.

This clonotype was observed at least ten times. CDR3 DNA: TGCGCCAGCAGCCAAGGGGGTAGCTTAAGCACAGATACGCAGTATTTT. The encoded protein is CASSQGGSLSTDTQYF. This chain connects TRBV4-3 to TRBJ2-3; D call uncertain. Deletions cut 1 base from V and 0 bases from J, with 11 bases between. Germline lookup yields CDR1 LGHNA and CDR2 YSLEER. CDR3 length: 16 residues.

This clonotype was recorded at least ten times. The J gene is TRBJ1-4, the V gene TRBV7-6; possible D gene TRBD1, 5 bases. This CDR3 is 17 amino acids long. CDR1 is SGHVS, CDR2 FNYEAQ, per germline. V shed 1 base and J shed 7 bases, with 19 bases lying between them. CDR3 sequence reads: CASSLGDGTPGGEKLFF. The CDR3 DNA follows: TGTGCCAGCAGCTTAGGTGACGGAACCCCTGGGGGTGAAAAACTGTTTTTT.

There are many counts of this clonotype. V usage is TRBV6-5 and J usage is TRBJ1-5, with TRBD1 matching over 10 bases. The germline gives CDR1 MNHEY, CDR2 SVGAGI. J lost 0 bases, V lost 6 bases, and 5 bases had no gene match. The CDR3 is made up of 16 amino acids. The CDR3 protein is CASSPDRGLSNQPQHF. The DNA of the CDR3 is TGTGCCAGCAGCCCCGACAGGGGGCTTAGCAATCAGCCCCAGCATTTT.

The chain recombines TRBV7-9 with TRBJ2-1; 9 positions match TRBD2. This CDR3 has 16 amino acids. V dropped 5 bases and J dropped 7; count of bases not matched to a gene: 12. Germline V gene sequence: CDR1 SEHNR, CDR2 FQNEAQ (reference sequence). CDR3 residues: CASSPPRGGAINEQFF. The CDR3 bases are TGTGCCAGCAGCCCTCCGCGGGGGGGGGCAATAAATGAGCAGTTCTTC.

The rearrangement links TRBV19 to TRBJ2-7; weak D call: TRBD2 (5 bases). The germline V and J ends were trimmed by 1 base and 3 bases, with 10 bases remaining between them. Germline V lookup: CDR1 LNHDA, CDR2 SQIVND (reference sequence). This CDR3 is built from 14 residues. Here the CDR3 reads CASSIGLEGYEQYF. The CDR3 DNA is TGTGCCAGTAGTATAGGGCTTGAGGGCTACGAGCAGTACTTC.

The gene calls are TRBV2 and TRBJ1-2, with D possibly TRBD1 on 6 matching bases. V was pared by 10 bases and J by 0 bases, with 21 bases between. The CDR3 runs 16 residues. The V gene's germline CDR1 is SNHLY and CDR2 FYNNEI. CDR3 in amino acids: CATQARQDSSNYGYTF. Written as DNA, the CDR3 is TGTGCCACCCAGGCCCGACAGGACTCTTCTAACTATGGCTACACCTTC. The full variable domain, completed using reference TRBV2 and TRBJ1-2, is EPEVTQTPSHQVTQMGQEVILRCVPISNHLYFYWYRQILGQKVEFLVSFYNNEISEKSEIFDDQFSVERPDGSNFTLKIRSTKLEDSAMYFCATQARQDSSNYGYTFGSGTRLTVV.

This clonotype was detected ten times or more. The J gene is TRBJ2-1, the V gene TRBV9; D gene ambiguous. V lost 0 bases, J lost 5 bases, and 6 bases lay in between. This CDR3 spans 13 amino acids. Germline values: CDR1 SGDLS, CDR2 YYNGEE. CDR3 DNA: TGTGCCAGCAGCGTAGCTTCCGACAATGAGCAGTTCTTC. Translation: CASSVASDNEQFF.

This clonotype was seen ten or more times. The chain carries TRBV30 and TRBJ1-1; a weak D match, TRBD1 (6 bases). V shed 0 bases and J shed 6 bases, with 14 bases lying between them. Germline V lookup: CDR1 GTSNPN, CDR2 SVGIG (reference sequence). CDR3 length: 14 amino acids. CDR3 nucleotides: TGTGCCTGGAGTGTACTGTCAGGGGCAGCTGAAGCTTTCTTT. This gives the protein CAWSVLSGAAEAFF.

The gene calls are TRBV27 and TRBJ2-2, with 7 bases aligning to TRBD1. V shed 4 bases, J shed 7 bases, and the junction held 6 bases outside the gene matches. Germline V CDR1 and CDR2: MNHEY, SMNVEV (reference sequence). This CDR3 contains 14 residues. The CDR3 is CASSWQGDGGELFF. The CDR3 DNA reads as TGTGCCAGCAGTTGGCAGGGGGATGGCGGGGAGCTGTTTTTT.

This clonotype was found many times. The rearrangement uses TRBV20-1 and TRBJ2-4; either TRBD1 or TRBD2 may fit D (5 bases each). Trimming removed 5 bases from V and 0 bases from J, with 14 bases in between. Germline V gives CDR1 DFQATT, CDR2 SNEGSKA (reference sequence). The CDR3 has 15 amino acids. The CDR3 DNA follows: TGCAGTGCTTTCTCCGGGACCGTAGCCAAAAACATTCAGTACTTC. It yields the protein CSAFSGTVAKNIQYF.

This clonotype was found many times. The V gene is TRBV29-1, the J gene TRBJ2-1; TRBD1 might be the D (7 bases). V was pared by 6 bases and J by 7 bases, with 19 bases between. The CDR3 runs to 14 residues. CDR1 is SQVTM, CDR2 ANQGSEA, per germline. The CDR3 sequence: CSVEGALIFNEQFF. In nucleotides, the CDR3 is TGCAGCGTGGAGGGGGCCCTCATTTTTAATGAGCAGTTCTTC.

This sequence joins TRBV7-6 and TRBJ2-7, with D possibly TRBD2 on 6 matching bases. CDR3 length: 15 amino acids. The V end was cut by 2 bases, the J end by 6 bases, with 17 bases between. Germline CDR1 SGHVS, CDR2 FNYEAQ. Here the CDR3 DNA reads TGTGCCAGCAGCTTATCCGGCGGTCCCGGGGGCGAGCAGTACTTC. Protein product: CASSLSGGPGGEQYF.

As regards this clonotype: At one end, the junction sequence differs from germline, possibly due to a read error. The chain is built from TRBV6-1 and TRBJ2-1, with D possibly TRBD1 on 6 matching bases. This CDR3 comprises 15 residues. CDR1 MNHNS and CDR2 SASEGT come from the germline V gene. The CDR3 coding sequence is TGTGCCAGCAGTGAATGGACAGATTCCTGCAATGAGCAGTTCTTC. Protein product: CASSEWTDSCNEQFF.

Concerning this clonotype itself: Possible read error: a much larger clone is one base away. V usage is TRBV20-1 and J usage is TRBJ2-7; no clear D gene. This CDR3 comprises 11 residues. In germline, CDR1 is DFQATT, CDR2 SNEGSKA (reference sequence). V lost 4 bases to trimming and J lost 3 bases, with 7 bases between them. The CDR3 reads CSANEDYEQYF. As DNA, the CDR3 is TGCAGTGCTAACGAGGACTACGAGCAGTACTTC.

This clonotype was detected ten times or more. The chain is built from TRBV7-9 and TRBJ2-5; 9 bases are a match to TRBD1. V shed 7 bases and J 5 bases; nucleotides not matched to a gene: 14. The CDR3 contains 16 residues. In germline, CDR1 is SEHNR, CDR2 FQNEAQ (reference sequence). The chain's CDR3 is CASTPLIRDRAETQYF. Written as DNA, the CDR3 is TGTGCCAGCACTCCTCTCATCCGGGACAGGGCGGAGACCCAGTACTTC.